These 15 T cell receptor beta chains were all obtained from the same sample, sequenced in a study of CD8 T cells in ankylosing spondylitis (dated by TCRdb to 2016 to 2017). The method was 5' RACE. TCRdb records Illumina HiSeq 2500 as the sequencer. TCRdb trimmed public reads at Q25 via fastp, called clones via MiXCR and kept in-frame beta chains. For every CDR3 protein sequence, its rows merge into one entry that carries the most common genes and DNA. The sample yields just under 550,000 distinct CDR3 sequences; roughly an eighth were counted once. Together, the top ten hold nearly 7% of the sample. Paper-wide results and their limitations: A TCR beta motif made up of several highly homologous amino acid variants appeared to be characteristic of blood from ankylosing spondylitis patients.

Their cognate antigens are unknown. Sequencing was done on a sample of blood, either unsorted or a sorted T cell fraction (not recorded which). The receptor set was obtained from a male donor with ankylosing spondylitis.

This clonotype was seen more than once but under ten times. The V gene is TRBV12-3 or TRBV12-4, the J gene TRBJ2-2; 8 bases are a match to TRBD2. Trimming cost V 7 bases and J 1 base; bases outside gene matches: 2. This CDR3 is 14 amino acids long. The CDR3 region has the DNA TGTGCCAGCAAAGCGGGAGTGAACACCGGGGAGCTGTTTTTT. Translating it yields CASKAGVNTGELFF.

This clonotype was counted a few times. The CDR3, as DNA: TGTGCCATCAGTGAGATGAGCAATGAGCAGTTCTTC. Amino acid sequence: CAISEMSNEQFF. This chain joins TRBV10-3 and TRBJ2-1; D remains unclear. The V gene lost 2 bases and the J gene lost 6 bases, with 5 bases spanning the gap. CDR3 length equals 12 residues. Germline CDR1 is ENHRY and CDR2 is SYGVKD.

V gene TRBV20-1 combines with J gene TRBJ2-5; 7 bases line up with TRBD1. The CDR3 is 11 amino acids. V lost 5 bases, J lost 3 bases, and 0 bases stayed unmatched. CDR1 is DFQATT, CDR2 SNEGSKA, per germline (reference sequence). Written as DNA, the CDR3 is TGCAGTGCTGGGACAGAAGAGACCCAGTACTTC. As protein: CSAGTEETQYF.

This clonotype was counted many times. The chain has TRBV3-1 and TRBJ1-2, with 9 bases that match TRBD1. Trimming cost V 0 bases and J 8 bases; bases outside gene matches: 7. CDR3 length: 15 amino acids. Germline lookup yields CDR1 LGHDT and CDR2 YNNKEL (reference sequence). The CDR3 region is CASSQDVWTGEGYTF. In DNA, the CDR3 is TGTGCCAGCAGCCAAGATGTATGGACAGGGGAAGGCTACACCTTC.

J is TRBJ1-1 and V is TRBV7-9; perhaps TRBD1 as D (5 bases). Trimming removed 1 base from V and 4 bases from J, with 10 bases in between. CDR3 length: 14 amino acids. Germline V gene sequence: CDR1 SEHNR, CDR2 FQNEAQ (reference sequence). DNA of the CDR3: TGTGCCAGCAGCTTAGGCGGAGGGGCCACTGAAGCTTTCTTT. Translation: CASSLGGGATEAFF.

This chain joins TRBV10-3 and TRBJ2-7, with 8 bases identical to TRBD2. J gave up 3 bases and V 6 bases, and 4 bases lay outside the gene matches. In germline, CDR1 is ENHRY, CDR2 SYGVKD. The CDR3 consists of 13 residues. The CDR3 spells CAISTSGVYEQYF. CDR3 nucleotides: TGTGCCATCAGCACTAGCGGCGTCTACGAGCAGTACTTC.

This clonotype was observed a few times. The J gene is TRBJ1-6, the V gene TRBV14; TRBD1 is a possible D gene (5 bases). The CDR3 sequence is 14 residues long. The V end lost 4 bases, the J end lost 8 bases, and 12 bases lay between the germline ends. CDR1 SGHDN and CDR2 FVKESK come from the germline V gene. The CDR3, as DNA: TGTGCCAGCAGCCCCCTGGTGGGGGATTCACCCCTCCACTTT. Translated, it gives CASSPLVGDSPLHF.

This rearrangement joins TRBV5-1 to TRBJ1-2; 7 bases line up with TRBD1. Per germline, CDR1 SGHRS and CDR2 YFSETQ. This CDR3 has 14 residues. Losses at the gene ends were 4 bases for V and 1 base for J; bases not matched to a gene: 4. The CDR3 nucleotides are TGCGCCAGCAGCCCAGACAGGGTTAACTATGGCTACACCTTC. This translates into CASSPDRVNYGYTF. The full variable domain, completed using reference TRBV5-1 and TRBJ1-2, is KAGVTQTPRYLIKTRGQQVTLSCSPISGHRSVSWYQQTPGQGLQFLFEYFSETQRNKGNFPGRFSGRQFSNSRSEMNVSTLELGDSALYLCASSPDRVNYGYTFGSGTRLTVV.

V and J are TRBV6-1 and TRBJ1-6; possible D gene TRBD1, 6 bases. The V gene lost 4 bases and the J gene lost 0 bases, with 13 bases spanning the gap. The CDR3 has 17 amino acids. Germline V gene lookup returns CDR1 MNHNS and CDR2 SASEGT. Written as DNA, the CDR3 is TGTGCCAGCAGTGCCGGACAGACCAGCTCCTATAATTCACCCCTCCACTTT. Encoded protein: CASSAGQTSSYNSPLHF.

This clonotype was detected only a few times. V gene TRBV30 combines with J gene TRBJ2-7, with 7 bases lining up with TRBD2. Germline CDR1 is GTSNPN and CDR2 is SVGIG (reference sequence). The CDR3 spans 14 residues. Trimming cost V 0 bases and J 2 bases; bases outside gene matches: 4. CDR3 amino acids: CAWSVPSGPYEQYF. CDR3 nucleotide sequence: TGTGCCTGGAGTGTACCTAGCGGCCCCTACGAGCAGTACTTC.

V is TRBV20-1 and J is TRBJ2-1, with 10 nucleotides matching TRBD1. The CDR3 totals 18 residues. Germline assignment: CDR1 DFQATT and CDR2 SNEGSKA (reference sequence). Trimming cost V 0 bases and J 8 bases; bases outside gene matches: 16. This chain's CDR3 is CSARDLMAPGQGLDEQFF. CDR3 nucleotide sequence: TGCAGTGCTAGAGATCTAATGGCGCCGGGACAGGGGCTGGATGAGCAGTTCTTC.

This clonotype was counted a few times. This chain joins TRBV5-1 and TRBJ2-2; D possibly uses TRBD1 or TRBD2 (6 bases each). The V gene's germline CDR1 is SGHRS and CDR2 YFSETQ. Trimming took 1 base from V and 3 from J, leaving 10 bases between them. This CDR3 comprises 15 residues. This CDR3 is CASSLYGGDTGELFF. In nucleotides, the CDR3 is TGCGCCAGCAGCTTGTACGGGGGCGACACCGGGGAGCTGTTTTTT.

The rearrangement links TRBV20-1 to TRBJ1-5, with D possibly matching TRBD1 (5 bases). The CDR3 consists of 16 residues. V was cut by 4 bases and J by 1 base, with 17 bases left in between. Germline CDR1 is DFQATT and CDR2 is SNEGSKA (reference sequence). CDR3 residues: CSATPGGDLSNQPQHF. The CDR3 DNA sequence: TGCAGTGCTACCCCTGGGGGGGATCTGAGCAATCAGCCCCAGCATTTT.

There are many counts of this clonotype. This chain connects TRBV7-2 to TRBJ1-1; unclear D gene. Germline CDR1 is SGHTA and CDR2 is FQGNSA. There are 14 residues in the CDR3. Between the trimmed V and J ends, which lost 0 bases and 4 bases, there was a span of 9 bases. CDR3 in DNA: TGTGCCAGCAGCTTAGCCTCCTCGGGCACTGAAGCTTTCTTT. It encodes CASSLASSGTEAFF. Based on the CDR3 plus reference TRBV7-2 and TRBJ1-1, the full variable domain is GAGVSQSPSNKVTEKGKDVELRCDPISGHTALYWYRQSLGQGLEFLIYFQGNSAPDKSGLPSDRFSAERTGGSVSTLTIQRTQQEDSAVYLCASSLASSGTEAFFGQGTRLTVV.

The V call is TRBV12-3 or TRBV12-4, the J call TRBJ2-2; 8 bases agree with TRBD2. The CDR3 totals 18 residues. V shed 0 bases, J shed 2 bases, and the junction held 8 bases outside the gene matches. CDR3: CASSLARGARTNTGELFF. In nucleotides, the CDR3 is TGTGCCAGCAGTTTAGCGCGGGGGGCGCGGACAAACACCGGGGAGCTGTTTTTT.